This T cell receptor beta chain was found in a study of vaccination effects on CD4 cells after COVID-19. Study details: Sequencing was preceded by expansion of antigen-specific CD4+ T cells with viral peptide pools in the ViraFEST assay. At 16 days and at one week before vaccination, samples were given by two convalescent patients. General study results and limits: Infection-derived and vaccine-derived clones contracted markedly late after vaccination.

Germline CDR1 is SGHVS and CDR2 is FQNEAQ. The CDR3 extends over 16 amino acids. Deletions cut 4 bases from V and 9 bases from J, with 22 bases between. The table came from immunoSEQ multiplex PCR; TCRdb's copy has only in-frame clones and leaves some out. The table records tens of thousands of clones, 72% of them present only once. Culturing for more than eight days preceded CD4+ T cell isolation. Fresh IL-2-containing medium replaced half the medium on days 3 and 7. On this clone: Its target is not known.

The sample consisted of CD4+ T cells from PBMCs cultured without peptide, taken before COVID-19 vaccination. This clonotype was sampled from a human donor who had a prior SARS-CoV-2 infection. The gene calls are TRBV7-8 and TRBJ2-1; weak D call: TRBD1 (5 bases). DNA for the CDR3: TGTGCCAGCAGCTCCCGACTGCTGACAGTTTTTGGTGAGCAGTTCTTC. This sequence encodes CASSSRLLTVFGEQFF.